This entry concerns a single T cell receptor (beta chain). The data are from a study of CD8 T cells in Susac syndrome. Trimming at V came to 5 bases and at J to 6 bases, leaving 5 bases not matched to a gene. Germline CDR1 and CDR2: LGHDT and YNNKEL (reference sequence). CDR3 length equals 13 residues. Random hexamers primed reverse transcription of about 0.5 to 1 ug RNA. Across 54 Vbeta and 13 Jbeta, TCR beta CDR3 was amplified with immunoSEQ multiplex PCR. TCRdb re-called the immunoSEQ multiplex PCR reads through MiXCR, storing one row per CDR3 protein. This sample has approximately 170,000 distinct CDR3 sequences, with just under 95% found just once.

Material: CD4+ T cells from PBMCs. V gene TRBV3-1 combines with J gene TRBJ2-7; TRBD1 matches at 9 bases. The receptor's source is a human donor in good health. As DNA, the CDR3 is TGTGCCAGCAGCTTGAACAGGGGGCGCGAGCAGTACTTC. It specifies CASSLNRGREQYF.